This T cell receptor beta chain came from a study of tumor and adjacent non-tumor tissue in lung cancer. Whole-study context: Stage I to III disease affected ten to eleven men and 5 women aged roughly 31 to 76. On average, productive TCRbeta reads reached roughly 4 million per sample. Study conclusions and caveats: Patients with more diverse tumor TCRs had worse survival.

This sample's RNA came from whole unsorted tissue. Donors were chemotherapy-naive, newly diagnosed lung cancer surgical patients in China, August–late 2014. The CDR3 contains 13 residues. Trimming took 6 bases from V and 7 from J, leaving 15 bases between them. The library came from three nested PCR rounds adapted from ARM-PCR protocols. TCRdb re-called the multiplex PCR reads through MiXCR, storing one row per CDR3 protein. The sample yields fewer than 85,000 distinct CDR3 sequences, 60% to 75% seen once. This clonotype has a count of ten or more. Its antigen is undetermined. The V call is TRBV12-3 or TRBV12-4, the J call TRBJ2-5; D is possibly TRBD1 (6 bases). The TCR sequence derives from a man in his sixties with non-small cell lung cancer. Sample: lung tumor tissue. Written as DNA, the CDR3 is TGTGCCAGCAGCCTAGACAGGTTTGGGACCCAGTACTTC. Amino acid sequence: CASSLDRFGTQYF.